The next 19 T cell receptor beta chains were all read from a single sample in a study of CD8+CD57+ T cells in acquired aplastic anemia. The template for TCR beta VDJ and CDR3 sequence profiling was genomic DNA. TCRdb analysed the reads with MiXCR anew, one entry per CDR3 protein. The table has about 160,000 distinct CDR3 sequences, roughly 48% seen once. The sequenced sample was sorted CD4+, CD8+, or CD8+CD57+ T cells (not recorded which) from PBMCs. All receptors derive from a human donor in good health.

This clonotype was picked up many times. The chain couples TRBV6-5 to TRBJ2-3; D may be TRBD1 or TRBD2 (5 bases each). The CDR3 consists of 15 residues. V was trimmed by 6 bases and J by 4 bases, leaving 17 bases between them. The germline CDR1 and CDR2 sequences are MNHEY and SVGAGI. DNA for the CDR3: TGTGCCAGCAGAGGACGCGTAGGGACGGCAGATACGCAGTATTTT. Amino acids: CASRGRVGTADTQYF.

This clonotype has only a few counts. This chain links TRBV4-3 with TRBJ2-2, with 10 bases matching TRBD1. Germline V gene data show CDR1 as LGHNA and CDR2 as YSLEER. The V and J ends lost 2 bases and 4 bases, in that order; junction bases with no gene match: 4. The CDR3 contains 16 residues. CDR3 region: CASSQPGQGSTGELFF. The CDR3 DNA is TGCGCCAGCAGCCAACCGGGACAGGGGTCCACCGGGGAGCTGTTTTTT.

This clonotype was found many times. This rearrangement joins TRBV5-6 to TRBJ2-7; maybe TRBD2 (6 bases). V lost 4 bases to trimming and J lost 6 bases, with 14 bases between them. This CDR3 comprises 13 residues. In germline, CDR1 is SGHDT, CDR2 YYEEEE. The CDR3 bases are TGTGCCAGCAGCCCGAGACTAGGCAGCGAGCAGTACTTC. Protein: CASSPRLGSEQYF.

This clonotype appeared many times. The genes are TRBV5-1 and TRBJ2-3, with TRBD2 matching over 9 bases. The length of the CDR3 is 15 residues. Germline V gives CDR1 SGHRS, CDR2 YFSETQ. With V trimmed by 4 bases and J by 5 bases, 8 bases remained unmatched. CDR3 DNA sequence: TGCGCCAGCAGCCGGGGACTAGCCGGACGAGATACGCAGTATTTT. Amino acid sequence: CASSRGLAGRDTQYF. The whole variable domain, remainder taken from reference TRBV5-1 and TRBJ2-3, is KAGVTQTPRYLIKTRGQQVTLSCSPISGHRSVSWYQQTPGQGLQFLFEYFSETQRNKGNFPGRFSGRQFSNSRSEMNVSTLELGDSALYLCASSRGLAGRDTQYFGPGTRLTVL.

The J gene is TRBJ2-2, the V gene TRBV15; 7 bases line up with TRBD2. Germline V gives CDR1 LNHNV, CDR2 YYDKDF (reference sequence). V shed 7 bases, J shed 5 bases, and the junction held 7 bases outside the gene matches. The CDR3 has 14 residues. CDR3 region: CATTNGEGTGELFF. CDR3 in DNA: TGTGCCACCACCAATGGGGAGGGTACCGGGGAGCTGTTTTTT.

Ten or more counts support this clonotype. J is TRBJ2-6 and V is TRBV5-1; D not certain. V lost 0 bases and J 0 bases, leaving 7 bases between the germline ends. CDR1 is SGHRS, CDR2 YFSETQ, per germline. The CDR3 has 16 amino acids. CDR3 loop: CASSLGPVSGANVLTF. The CDR3 nucleotides read TGCGCCAGCAGCTTGGGCCCGGTCTCTGGGGCCAACGTCCTGACTTTC.

This clonotype appeared many times. V usage is TRBV4-3 and J usage is TRBJ2-3; D is undetermined. The CDR3 runs 14 residues. V dropped 4 bases and J dropped 3 bases, with 11 bases sitting between them. CDR1 LGHNA and CDR2 YSLEER come from the germline V gene. The CDR3 region has the DNA TGCGCCAGCAGCCTTTCCAGCCGGACAGATACGCAGTATTTT. The encoded protein is CASSLSSRTDTQYF.

This clonotype was recorded at least ten times. This chain links TRBV19 with TRBJ2-7, with TRBD2 matching over 9 bases. Germline CDR1 and CDR2: LNHDA and SQIVND (reference sequence). This CDR3 has 15 amino acids. The trim removed 3 bases at V and 2 bases at J, leaving 5 bases unmatched. CDR3 bases: TGTGCCAGTAGTATCGGCCTAGCGGGGACCTACGAGCAGTACTTC. Translation: CASSIGLAGTYEQYF.

The chain employs TRBV10-1 and TRBJ2-3, with 7 positions matching TRBD1. Germline CDR1 and CDR2: WNHNN and SYGVQD (reference sequence). Trimming cost V 6 bases and J 2 bases; bases outside gene matches: 8. CDR3 length: 15 amino acids. CDR3 region: CASSYGQANTDTQYF. The CDR3 coding sequence is TGCGCCAGCAGCTACGGACAGGCCAACACAGATACGCAGTATTTT.

This clonotype was counted many times. This chain connects TRBV5-1 to TRBJ2-5; D perhaps matches TRBD2 (6 bases). This CDR3 region has 15 residues. Per germline, CDR1 SGHRS and CDR2 YFSETQ. Between the trimmed V and J ends, which lost 0 bases and 1 base, there was a span of 10 bases. The CDR3 here is CASSLVGGTQETQYF. The CDR3, as DNA: TGCGCCAGCAGCTTGGTCGGGGGAACCCAAGAGACCCAGTACTTC.

The rearrangement uses TRBV19 and TRBJ1-1, with TRBD1 as a possible D gene (5 bases). V shed 8 bases and J shed 0 bases, with 16 bases lying between them. Germline CDR1 and CDR2: LNHDA and SQIVND (reference sequence). CDR3 length: 15 residues. The CDR3 nucleotides are TGTGCCAGTGGGTACCTCAGACAGATGAACACTGAAGCTTTCTTT. It is translated as CASGYLRQMNTEAFF.

This clonotype was counted many times. V is TRBV20-1 and J is TRBJ2-1; TRBD2 agrees at 10 bases. The length of the CDR3 is 18 residues. V lost 5 bases to trimming and J lost 3 bases; unmatched junction nucleotides: 16. Germline V CDR1 and CDR2: DFQATT, SNEGSKA (reference sequence). This CDR3 reads CSAPPLRSSGSFYNEQFF. The CDR3, as DNA: TGCAGTGCTCCCCCTTTAAGGTCTAGCGGGAGTTTCTACAATGAGCAGTTCTTC.

Concerning this clonotype: A much larger clone differs from this one at a single base, so this may be a read error. The chain employs TRBV5-8 and TRBJ1-2; 11 bases map to TRBD1. The CDR3 totals 14 residues. Germline V gives CDR1 SGHTS, CDR2 YDEGEE. The CDR3 nucleotides are TGTGCCGGCAGCTTCGGACAGGGGGCCTATGGCTACACCTTC. It yields the protein CAGSFGQGAYGYTF. Drawing the rest from reference TRBV5-8 and TRBJ1-2, the complete variable domain is EAGVTQSPTHLIKTRGQQATLRCSPISGHTSVYWYQQALGLGLQFLLWYDEGEERNRGNFPPRFSGRQFPNYSSELNVNALELEDSALYLCAGSFGQGAYGYTFGSGTRLTVV.

The gene calls are TRBV12-3 or TRBV12-4 and TRBJ2-2; TRBD1 agrees at 9 bases. The CDR3 has 14 amino acids. Trimming cost V 4 bases and J 6 bases; bases outside gene matches: 3. The CDR3 DNA reads TGTGCCAGCAGTTCGTACAGGGGGCCCGGGGAGCTGTTTTTT. As protein: CASSSYRGPGELFF.

The V gene is TRBV6-1, the J gene TRBJ1-6, with TRBD1 identical over 8 bases. The CDR3 runs 15 residues. Germline loops: CDR1 MNHNS, CDR2 SASEGT. V dropped 7 bases and J dropped 9; count of bases not matched to a gene: 11. The CDR3 loop reads CASTQDAGGLSPLHF. The CDR3, as DNA: TGTGCCAGCACCCAAGATGCAGGGGGCCTTTCACCCCTCCACTTT.

The chain is built from TRBV2 and TRBJ1-1; TRBD1 is a possible D gene (6 bases). The CDR3 sequence is 15 residues long. V was shortened by 7 bases and J by 0 bases, with 15 bases between the two germline ends. The germline CDR1 and CDR2 sequences are SNHLY and FYNNEI. The CDR3 sequence: CASTIGGTMNTEAFF. The DNA for the CDR3 is TGTGCCAGCACAATAGGGGGGACGATGAACACTGAAGCTTTCTTT.

This clonotype was seen at least ten times. The V gene is TRBV19, the J gene TRBJ2-3, with D possibly matching TRBD1 (6 bases). Germline CDR1 and CDR2: LNHDA and SQIVND (reference sequence). Trimming removed 9 bases at V and 4 bases at J, with 20 bases between. The CDR3 has 15 residues. This CDR3 reads CASRTGNVGADTQYF. CDR3 nucleotide sequence: TGTGCCAGCAGAACAGGGAACGTTGGCGCAGATACGCAGTATTTT.

This chain connects TRBV5-1 to TRBJ2-1; D may be TRBD2 (6 bases). Deletions cut 4 bases from V and 5 bases from J, with 16 bases between. This CDR3 comprises 15 residues. Germline V gene lookup returns CDR1 SGHRS and CDR2 YFSETQ. The CDR3 DNA sequence: TGCGCCAGCAGCCAGTTTTACCGGGGGAACAATGAGCAGTTCTTC. It codes for CASSQFYRGNNEQFF.

The chain carries TRBV11-1 and TRBJ1-4, with unresolved D. The CDR3 has 16 amino acids. V shed 0 bases and J shed 14 bases, with 22 bases lying between them. CDR1 and CDR2 from the germline V gene are SGHAT and FQDESV (reference sequence). As DNA, the CDR3 is TGTGCCAGCAGCTTAGCGGTGCCGGGGAGGTGGGAAATGCTGTTTTTT. Protein: CASSLAVPGRWEMLFF.